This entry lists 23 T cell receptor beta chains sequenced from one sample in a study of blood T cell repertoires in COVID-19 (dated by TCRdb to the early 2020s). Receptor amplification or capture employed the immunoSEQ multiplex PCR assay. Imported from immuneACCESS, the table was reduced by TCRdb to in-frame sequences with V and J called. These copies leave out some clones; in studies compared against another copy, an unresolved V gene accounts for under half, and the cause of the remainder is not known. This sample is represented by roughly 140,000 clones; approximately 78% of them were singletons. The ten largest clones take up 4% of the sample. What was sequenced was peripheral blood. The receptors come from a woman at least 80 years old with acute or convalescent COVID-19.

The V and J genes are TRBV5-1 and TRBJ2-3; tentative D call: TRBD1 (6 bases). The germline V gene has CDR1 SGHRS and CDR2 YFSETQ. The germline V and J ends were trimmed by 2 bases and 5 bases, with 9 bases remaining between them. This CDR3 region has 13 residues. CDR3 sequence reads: CASSFRDKDTQYF. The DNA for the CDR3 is TGCGCCAGCAGCTTCCGGGACAAAGATACGCAGTATTTT.

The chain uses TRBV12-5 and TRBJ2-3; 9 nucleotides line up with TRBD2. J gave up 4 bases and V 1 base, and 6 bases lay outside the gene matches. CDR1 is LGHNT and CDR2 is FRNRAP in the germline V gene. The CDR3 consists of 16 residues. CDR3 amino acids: CASGLAISGGPDTQYF. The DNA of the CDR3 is TGTGCTAGTGGTTTGGCCATTAGCGGGGGCCCAGATACGCAGTATTTT.

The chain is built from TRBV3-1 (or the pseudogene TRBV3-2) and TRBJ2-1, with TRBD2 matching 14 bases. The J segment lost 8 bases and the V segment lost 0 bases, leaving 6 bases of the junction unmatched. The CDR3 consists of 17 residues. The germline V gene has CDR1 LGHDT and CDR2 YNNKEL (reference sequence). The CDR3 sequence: CASSQERLAGGQDEQFF. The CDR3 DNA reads TGTGCCAGCAGCCAAGAGCGACTAGCGGGGGGGCAAGATGAGCAGTTCTTC.

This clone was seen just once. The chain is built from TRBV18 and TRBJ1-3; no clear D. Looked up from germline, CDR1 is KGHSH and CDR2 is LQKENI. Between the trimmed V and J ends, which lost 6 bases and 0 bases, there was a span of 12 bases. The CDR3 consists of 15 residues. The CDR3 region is CASSQDRSSGNTIYF. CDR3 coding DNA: TGTGCCAGCTCTCAAGATCGGAGCTCTGGAAACACCATATATTTT.

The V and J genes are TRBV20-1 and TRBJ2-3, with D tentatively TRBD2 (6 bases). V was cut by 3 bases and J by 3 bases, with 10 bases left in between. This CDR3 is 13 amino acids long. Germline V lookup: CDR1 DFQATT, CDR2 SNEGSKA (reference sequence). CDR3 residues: CSASGRRTDTQYF. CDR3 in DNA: TGCAGTGCTAGTGGGAGGAGAACAGATACGCAGTATTTT.

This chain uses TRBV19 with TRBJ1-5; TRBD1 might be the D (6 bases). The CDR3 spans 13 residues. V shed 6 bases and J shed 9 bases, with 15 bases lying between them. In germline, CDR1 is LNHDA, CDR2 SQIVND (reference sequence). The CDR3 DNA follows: TGTGCCAGTAGCTCACAGGGTTCAATGCCCCAGCATTTT. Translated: CASSSQGSMPQHF.

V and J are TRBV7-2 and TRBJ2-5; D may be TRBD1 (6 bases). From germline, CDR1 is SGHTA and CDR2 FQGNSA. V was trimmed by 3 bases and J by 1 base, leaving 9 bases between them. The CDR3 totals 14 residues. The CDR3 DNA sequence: TGTGCCAGCAGCTTCCAGGGGCTCCAAGAGACCCAGTACTTC. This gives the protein CASSFQGLQETQYF. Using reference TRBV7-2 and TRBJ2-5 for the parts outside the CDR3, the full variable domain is GAGVSQSPSNKVTEKGKDVELRCDPISGHTALYWYRQSLGQGLEFLIYFQGNSAPDKSGLPSDRFSAERTGGSVSTLTIQRTQQEDSAVYLCASSFQGLQETQYFGPGTRLLVL.

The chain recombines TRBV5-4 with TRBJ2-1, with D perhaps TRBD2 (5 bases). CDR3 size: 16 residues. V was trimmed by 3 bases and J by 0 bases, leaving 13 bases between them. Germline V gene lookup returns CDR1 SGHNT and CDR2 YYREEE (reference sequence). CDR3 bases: TGTGCCAGCAGCTCCGGTGAAAGCGGCTCCTACAATGAGCAGTTCTTC. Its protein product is CASSSGESGSYNEQFF.

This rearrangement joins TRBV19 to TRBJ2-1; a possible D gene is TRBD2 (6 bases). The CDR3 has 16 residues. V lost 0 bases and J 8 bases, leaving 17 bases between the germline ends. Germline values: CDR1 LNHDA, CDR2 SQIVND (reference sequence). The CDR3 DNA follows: TGTGCCAGTAGTATAGAGGGCGGGACCATCTTTGATGAGCAGTTCTTC. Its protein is CASSIEGGTIFDEQFF.

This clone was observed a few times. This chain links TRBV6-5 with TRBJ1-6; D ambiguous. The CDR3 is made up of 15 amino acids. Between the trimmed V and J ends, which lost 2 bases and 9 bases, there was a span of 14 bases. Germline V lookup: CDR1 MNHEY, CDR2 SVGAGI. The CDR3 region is CASSYGENFGSPLHF. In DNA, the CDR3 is TGTGCCAGCAGTTACGGAGAGAACTTCGGTTCACCCCTCCACTTT.

In DNA, the CDR3 is TGCGCCAGCAGCACCTCACTAGCGGGAGGCGGCTACGAGCAGTACTTC. Translating it yields CASSTSLAGGGYEQYF. J is TRBJ2-7 and V is TRBV5-1; 12 nucleotides line up with TRBD2. CDR3 length: 16 amino acids. Germline V lookup: CDR1 SGHRS, CDR2 YFSETQ. Trimming cost V 4 bases and J 3 bases; bases outside gene matches: 8.

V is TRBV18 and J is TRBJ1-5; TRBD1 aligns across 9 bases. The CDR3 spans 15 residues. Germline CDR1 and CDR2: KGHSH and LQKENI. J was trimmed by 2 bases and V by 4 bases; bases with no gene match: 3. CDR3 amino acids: CASSLQGAGNQPQHF. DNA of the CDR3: TGTGCCAGCTCACTACAGGGGGCCGGCAATCAGCCCCAGCATTTT.

The DNA of the CDR3 is TGTGCCAGCAGCCTGGGACTAGCGGTCGAGCAGTACTTC. Its translation: CASSLGLAVEQYF. This rearrangement joins TRBV16 to TRBJ2-7, with 11 nucleotides matching TRBD2. Germline V CDR1 and CDR2: KGHSY, FQNENV. The CDR3 runs to 13 residues. After removal of 4 bases from V and 6 bases from J, the junction contained 2 bases not matched to a gene.

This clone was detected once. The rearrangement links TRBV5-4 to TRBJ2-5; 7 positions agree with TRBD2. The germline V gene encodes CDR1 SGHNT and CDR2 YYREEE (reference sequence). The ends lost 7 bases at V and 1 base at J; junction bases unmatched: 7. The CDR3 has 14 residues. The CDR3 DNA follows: TGTGCCAGCGGGGCCGGGACTATCCAAGAGACCCAGTACTTC. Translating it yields CASGAGTIQETQYF.

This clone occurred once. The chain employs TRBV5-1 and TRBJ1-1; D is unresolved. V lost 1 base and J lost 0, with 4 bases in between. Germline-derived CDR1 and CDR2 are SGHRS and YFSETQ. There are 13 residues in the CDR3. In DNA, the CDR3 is TGCGCCAGCAGCTTGTTAATGAACACTGAAGCTTTCTTT. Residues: CASSLLMNTEAFF.

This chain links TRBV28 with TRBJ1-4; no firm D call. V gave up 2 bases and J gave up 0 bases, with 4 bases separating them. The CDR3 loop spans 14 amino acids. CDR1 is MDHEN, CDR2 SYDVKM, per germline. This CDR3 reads CASSLLPTNEKLFF. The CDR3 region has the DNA TGTGCCAGCAGTTTACTCCCAACTAATGAAAAACTGTTTTTT.

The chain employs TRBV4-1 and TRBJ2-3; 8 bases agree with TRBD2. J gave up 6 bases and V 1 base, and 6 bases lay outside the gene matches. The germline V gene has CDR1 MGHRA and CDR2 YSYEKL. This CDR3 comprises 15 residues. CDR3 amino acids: CASSQVWREVDTQYF. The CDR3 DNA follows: TGCGCCAGCAGCCAAGTCTGGCGGGAGGTGGATACGCAGTATTTT.

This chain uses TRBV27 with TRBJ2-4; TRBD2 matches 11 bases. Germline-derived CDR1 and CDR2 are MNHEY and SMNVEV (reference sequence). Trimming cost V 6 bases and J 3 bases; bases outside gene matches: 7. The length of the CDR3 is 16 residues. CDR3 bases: TGTGCCAGCAGAGGGACTAGCGGAACAATCAAAAACATTCAGTACTTC. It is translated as CASRGTSGTIKNIQYF.

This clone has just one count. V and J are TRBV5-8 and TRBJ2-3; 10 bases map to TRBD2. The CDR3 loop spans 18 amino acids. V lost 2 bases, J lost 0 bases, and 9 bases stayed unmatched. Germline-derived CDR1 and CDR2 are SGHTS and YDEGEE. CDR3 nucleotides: TGTGCCAGCAGCTTATGGGGTAGGACTAGCGGAAGCACAGATACGCAGTATTTT. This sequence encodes CASSLWGRTSGSTDTQYF.

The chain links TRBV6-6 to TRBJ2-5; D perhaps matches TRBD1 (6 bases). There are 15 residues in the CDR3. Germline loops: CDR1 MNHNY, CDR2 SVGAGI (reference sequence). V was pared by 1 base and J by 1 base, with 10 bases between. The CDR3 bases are TGTGCCAGCAGTTACTGGACAGTTTTCCAAGAGACCCAGTACTTC. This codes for CASSYWTVFQETQYF.

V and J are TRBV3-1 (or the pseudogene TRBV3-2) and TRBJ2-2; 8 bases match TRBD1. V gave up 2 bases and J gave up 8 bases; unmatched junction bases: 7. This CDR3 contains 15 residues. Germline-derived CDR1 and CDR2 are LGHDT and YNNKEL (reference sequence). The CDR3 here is CASSQPQGARGELFF. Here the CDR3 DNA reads TGTGCCAGCAGCCAACCTCAGGGGGCGCGGGGGGAGCTGTTTTTT.

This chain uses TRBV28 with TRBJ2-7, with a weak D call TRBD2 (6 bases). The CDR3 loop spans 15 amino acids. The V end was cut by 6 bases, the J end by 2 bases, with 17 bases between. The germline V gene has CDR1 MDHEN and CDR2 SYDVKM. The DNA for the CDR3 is TGTGCCAGCAGCCGTTCGGGAGTTGCCGCCTACGAGCAGTACTTC. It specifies CASSRSGVAAYEQYF.

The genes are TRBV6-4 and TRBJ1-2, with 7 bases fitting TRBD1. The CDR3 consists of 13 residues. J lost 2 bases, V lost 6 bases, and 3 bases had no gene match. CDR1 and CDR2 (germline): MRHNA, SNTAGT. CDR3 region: CASSPGQNYGYTF. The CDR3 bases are TGTGCCAGCAGCCCGGGACAGAACTATGGCTACACCTTC.